Presented here are 19 T cell receptor beta chains from one specimen sequenced in a study of T cell repertoires in cytomegalovirus infection. These receptors lack a known antigen. From the reads, TCRdb called clonotypes with MiXCR, one entry per CDR3 protein. The profile shows 450,000 to 550,000 distinct CDR3 sequences, roughly 43% of them singletons. Specimen: cultured PBMCs, collected from culture after CMV antigen stimulation. The receptor source for this set is a human donor in good health (CMV status not recorded). Some clones in this sample may be carry-over from other donors' samples.

This clonotype showed up just once. The chain recombines TRBV7-2 with TRBJ1-2, with TRBD1 matching over 7 bases. Germline V lookup: CDR1 SGHTA, CDR2 FQGNSA. V lost 7 bases to trimming and J lost 2 bases; unmatched junction nucleotides: 10. The CDR3 extends over 15 amino acids. The CDR3 here is CASTLASGQNYGYTF. The CDR3 DNA reads as TGTGCCAGCACCCTAGCGTCGGGACAGAACTATGGCTACACCTTC.

CDR3 region: CASSMTSGRGRDTQYF. DNA for the CDR3: TGTGCCAGCAGCATGACTAGCGGGAGGGGTCGAGATACGCAGTATTTT. The gene calls are TRBV11-2 and TRBJ2-3, with 14 bases that match TRBD2. The CDR3 consists of 16 residues. V lost 5 bases to trimming and J lost 5 bases; unmatched junction nucleotides: 6. Germline CDR1 is SGHAT and CDR2 is FQNNGV.

The rearrangement uses TRBV29-1 and TRBJ2-7; D not resolved. The CDR3 runs 13 residues. V was cut by 2 bases and J by 1 base, with 9 bases left in between. Germline CDR1 and CDR2: SQVTM and ANQGSEA. Here the CDR3 reads CSVESDGSYEQYF. The CDR3 nucleotides read TGCAGCGTTGAAAGTGACGGGTCCTACGAGCAGTACTTC.

This clonotype has a handful of counts. The chain couples TRBV19 to TRBJ1-3, with D unclear. Germline V gene sequence: CDR1 LNHDA, CDR2 SQIVND (reference sequence). The CDR3 covers 17 residues. The ends were cut back, 10 bases at V and 0 bases at J, with 22 bases in the middle. The CDR3 sequence is CATGRVHTLPSGNTIYF. The CDR3 nucleotides read TGTGCCACCGGGAGGGTCCACACCTTACCCTCTGGAAACACCATATATTTT.

The CDR3 spells CASSQDPAGSQPQHF. The CDR3 DNA reads TGCGCCAGCAGCCAAGATCCGGCAGGGAGTCAGCCCCAGCATTTT. The chain couples TRBV4-1 to TRBJ1-5, with D perhaps matching TRBD1 (5 bases). V was trimmed by 0 bases and J by 6 bases, leaving 12 bases between them. The CDR3 consists of 15 residues. CDR1 is MGHRA and CDR2 is YSYEKL in the germline V gene.

This clonotype has only a few counts. This sequence joins TRBV11-2 and TRBJ1-3; TRBD1 is a possible D gene (5 bases). Per the germline V gene, CDR1 is SGHAT and CDR2 is FQNNGV. The CDR3 contains 17 residues. Trimming cost V 1 base and J 0 bases, with 13 bases left between them. The CDR3 DNA sequence: TGTGCCAGCAGCTTAGTCCCGAAGGGACGCTCTGGAAACACCATATATTTT. As protein: CASSLVPKGRSGNTIYF.

The V gene is TRBV7-2, the J gene TRBJ2-1, with 9 bases that match TRBD2. CDR1 SGHTA and CDR2 FQGNSA come from the germline V gene. The ends lost 0 bases at V and 2 bases at J; junction bases unmatched: 5. The CDR3 has 17 amino acids. The CDR3 DNA reads as TGTGCCAGCAGCTTAGCTTTGGCGGGGGGGCCCTACAATGAGCAGTTCTTC. It codes for CASSLALAGGPYNEQFF.

V and J are TRBV7-9 and TRBJ1-1; D ambiguous. The CDR3 is 12 amino acids. V was cut by 10 bases and J by 0 bases, with 9 bases left in between. Germline V lookup: CDR1 SEHNR, CDR2 FQNEAQ (reference sequence). The CDR3 DNA is TGTGCCACCCTAAGGCTGAACACTGAAGCTTTCTTT. Translation gives CATLRLNTEAFF.

The chain carries TRBV11-2 and TRBJ2-7; D possibly corresponds to TRBD1 (6 bases). The CDR3 totals 14 residues. V lost 0 bases and J 2 bases, leaving 8 bases between the germline ends. The germline V gene encodes CDR1 SGHAT and CDR2 FQNNGV. CDR3 nucleotides: TGTGCCAGCAGCTTAGAACGACAGGCCTACGAGCAGTACTTC. It specifies CASSLERQAYEQYF.

This clonotype came up many times. The chain uses TRBV7-2 and TRBJ2-5; D is possibly TRBD2 (6 bases). Germline assignment: CDR1 SGHTA and CDR2 FQGNSA. V was trimmed by 5 bases and J by 7 bases, leaving 20 bases between them. This CDR3 comprises 15 residues. The CDR3 loop reads CASSPPTERRGTQYF. CDR3 nucleotides: TGTGCCAGCAGCCCACCGACGGAAAGGAGGGGGACCCAGTACTTC. Full variable domain (outside the CDR3, taken from reference TRBV7-2 and TRBJ2-5): GAGVSQSPSNKVTEKGKDVELRCDPISGHTALYWYRQSLGQGLEFLIYFQGNSAPDKSGLPSDRFSAERTGGSVSTLTIQRTQQEDSAVYLCASSPPTERRGTQYFGPGTRLLVL.

The chain has TRBV7-8 and TRBJ2-1; 11 bases align to TRBD2. Germline trimming cut 3 bases from V and 0 bases from J; bases unmatched to any gene: 7. Germline CDR1 is SGHVS and CDR2 is FQNEAQ. The CDR3 loop spans 18 amino acids. The CDR3 nucleotides read TGTGCCAGCAGCTTCGTAGCGGGGGGGCTCAGCTCCTACAATGAGCAGTTCTTC. This gives the protein CASSFVAGGLSSYNEQFF.

This clonotype was observed a few times. The chain joins TRBV7-9 to TRBJ2-3; D is uncertain. The CDR3 is 17 residues long. V was trimmed by 1 base and J by 2 bases, leaving 16 bases between them. Germline loops: CDR1 SEHNR, CDR2 FQNEAQ (reference sequence). CDR3 protein: CASSLGPLDPHTDTQYF. The CDR3 nucleotides are TGTGCCAGCAGCTTAGGACCACTCGACCCCCACACAGATACGCAGTATTTT.

This clonotype showed up just a few times. The chain uses TRBV6-1 and TRBJ2-5; D uncertain. With 5 bases removed from V and 5 bases from J, the gap between germline ends came to 15 bases. The CDR3 consists of 14 residues. Germline V lookup: CDR1 MNHNS, CDR2 SASEGT. The CDR3 coding sequence is TGTGCCAGCAGTCCCGGACGGTGGACGGAGACCCAGTACTTC. This translates into CASSPGRWTETQYF.

This chain links TRBV7-9 with TRBJ1-1; D gene uncertain. Germline V gene data show CDR1 as SEHNR and CDR2 as FQNEAQ (reference sequence). The V end lost 1 base, the J end lost 4 bases, and 10 bases lay between the germline ends. This CDR3 spans 14 amino acids. The CDR3 region has the DNA TGTGCCAGCAGCTTAGAGGAGGGAGGCACTGAAGCTTTCTTT. This sequence encodes CASSLEEGGTEAFF.

This clonotype was detected only a few times. This chain uses TRBV7-6 with TRBJ2-3, with 7 bases identical to TRBD2. Trimming at V came to 8 bases and at J to 0 bases, leaving 8 bases not matched to a gene. This CDR3 contains 15 residues. Looked up from germline, CDR1 is SGHVS and CDR2 is FNYEAQ. The CDR3 DNA reads TGTGCCAGCCTCCCAGCGGGGTTTAGCACAGATACGCAGTATTTT. Its translation: CASLPAGFSTDTQYF.

This chain uses TRBV7-2 with TRBJ2-5; a possible D gene is TRBD2 (6 bases). V was shortened by 2 bases and J by 1 base, with 11 bases between the two germline ends. The CDR3 length is 15 residues. From germline, CDR1 is SGHTA and CDR2 FQGNSA. CDR3 amino acids: CASSLILGGQETQYF. As DNA, the CDR3 is TGTGCCAGCAGCTTAATCTTGGGGGGCCAAGAGACCCAGTACTTC.

This chain uses TRBV7-2 with TRBJ2-7; possible D gene TRBD1, 5 bases. The V gene's germline CDR1 is SGHTA and CDR2 FQGNSA. This CDR3 is built from 20 residues. Trimming stripped 2 bases from V and 0 bases from J, with 26 bases between. The CDR3 nucleotides are TGTGCCAGCAGCTTAATATTCGGACAAAGGGCTCTCTCCTCCTCCTACGAGCAGTACTTC. Protein product: CASSLIFGQRALSSSYEQYF. Combining the CDR3 with reference TRBV7-2 and TRBJ2-7 gives the whole variable domain GAGVSQSPSNKVTEKGKDVELRCDPISGHTALYWYRQSLGQGLEFLIYFQGNSAPDKSGLPSDRFSAERTGGSVSTLTIQRTQQEDSAVYLCASSLIFGQRALSSSYEQYFGPGTRLTVT.

In this sample, this clonotype turned up many times. The chain combines TRBV7-2 with TRBJ2-1; D not certain. V was clipped by 4 bases and J by 9 bases, with 16 bases between them. Germline lookup yields CDR1 SGHTA and CDR2 FQGNSA. This CDR3 comprises 14 residues. The CDR3 reads CASSSSYRRTEQFF. The CDR3 region has the DNA TGTGCCAGCAGCTCCTCCTATCGACGAACTGAGCAGTTCTTC.

This clonotype was detected a few times. The genes are TRBV7-6 and TRBJ2-1; a weak D match, TRBD1 (6 bases). V dropped 4 bases and J dropped 4 bases, with 17 bases sitting between them. This CDR3 region has 16 residues. The V gene's germline CDR1 is SGHVS and CDR2 FNYEAQ. CDR3 DNA sequence: TGTGCCAGCAGCTCCCCCACCCAGGGGTTGTACAATGAGCAGTTCTTC. It encodes CASSSPTQGLYNEQFF.